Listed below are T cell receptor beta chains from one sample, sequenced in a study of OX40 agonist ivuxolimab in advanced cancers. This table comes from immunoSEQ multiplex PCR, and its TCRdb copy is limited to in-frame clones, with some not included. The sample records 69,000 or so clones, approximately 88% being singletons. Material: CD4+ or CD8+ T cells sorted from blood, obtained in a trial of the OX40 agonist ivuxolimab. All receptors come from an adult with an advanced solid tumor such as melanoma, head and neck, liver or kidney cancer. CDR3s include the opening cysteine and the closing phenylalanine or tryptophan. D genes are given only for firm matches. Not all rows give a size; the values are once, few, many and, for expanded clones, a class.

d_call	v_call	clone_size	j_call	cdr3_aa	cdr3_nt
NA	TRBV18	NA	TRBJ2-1	CASSPPGGTVYNEQFF	TGTGCCAGCTCACCGCCAGGGGGGACAGTTTACAATGAGCAGTTCTTC
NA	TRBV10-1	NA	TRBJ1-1	CASSEQQGGEAFF	TGCGCCAGCAGTGAGCAACAGGGCGGAGAAGCTTTCTTT
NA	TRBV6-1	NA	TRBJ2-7	CASSERGSHEQYF	TGTGCCAGCAGTGAAAGAGGGTCCCACGAGCAGTACTTC
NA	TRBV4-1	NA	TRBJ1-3	CASSQEGLGGPGNTIYF	TGCGCCAGCAGCCAAGAGGGGTTGGGGGGGCCTGGAAACACCATATATTTT
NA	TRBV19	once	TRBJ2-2	CASSSPGGTGELFF	TGTGCCAGTAGTAGCCCCGGGGGCACCGGGGAGCTGTTTTTT
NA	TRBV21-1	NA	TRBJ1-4	CASSRPTGDYNEKLFF	TGTGCCAGCAGCAGACCTACAGGAGATTATAATGAAAAACTGTTTTTT
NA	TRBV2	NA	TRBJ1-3	CASSAIRGTGNTIYF	TGTGCCAGCAGTGCAATTCGGGGGACCGGAAACACCATATATTTT
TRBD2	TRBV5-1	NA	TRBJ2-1	CASSLAGLDYNEQFF	TGCGCCAGCAGTTTAGCGGGACTAGATTACAATGAGCAGTTCTTC
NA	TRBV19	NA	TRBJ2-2	CASSILGPGAGELFF	TGTGCCAGTAGTATATTGGGTCCGGGAGCCGGGGAGCTGTTTTTT
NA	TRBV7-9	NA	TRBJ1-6	CASSFGGKGSPLHF	TGTGCCAGCAGCTTTGGGGGAAAAGGATCACCCCTCCACTTT
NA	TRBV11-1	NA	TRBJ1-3	CASSQSRNTIYF	TGTGCCAGCAGCCAGTCCAGGAACACCATATATTTT
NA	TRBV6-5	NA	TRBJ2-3	CASRHADTQYF	TGTGCCAGCAGACACGCAGATACGCAGTATTTT
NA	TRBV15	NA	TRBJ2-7	CATSRETGGAYEQYF	TGTGCCACCAGCAGAGAGACAGGTGGGGCCTACGAGCAGTACTTC
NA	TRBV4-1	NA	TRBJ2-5	CASSKGTPRETQYF	TGCGCCAGCAGCAAAGGGACGCCGCGGGAGACCCAGTACTTC
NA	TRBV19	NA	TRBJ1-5	CASRREVYSNQPQHF	TGTGCCAGTCGGAGGGAGGTTTATAGCAATCAGCCCCAGCATTTT
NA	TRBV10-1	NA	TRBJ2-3	CASTGVGTDTQYF	TGCGCCAGCACCGGGGTTGGCACAGATACGCAGTATTTT
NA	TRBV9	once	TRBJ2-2	CASSVGALRQYTGELFF	TGTGCCAGCAGCGTAGGAGCGTTACGGCAGTACACCGGGGAGCTGTTTTTT
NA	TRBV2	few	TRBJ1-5	CASEAGGNQPQHF	TGTGCCAGCGAGGCGGGAGGCAATCAGCCCCAGCATTTT
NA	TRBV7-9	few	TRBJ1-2	CASSATTGLDFYGYTF	TGTGCCAGCAGCGCCACGACAGGATTGGATTTCTATGGCTACACCTTC
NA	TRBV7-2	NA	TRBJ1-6	CASSLVSGDSPLHF	TGTGCCAGCAGCTTAGTGTCGGGAGATTCACCCCTCCACTTT
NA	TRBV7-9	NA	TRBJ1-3	CASKADHFSGNTIYF	TGTGCCAGCAAGGCCGACCATTTCTCTGGAAACACCATATATTTT
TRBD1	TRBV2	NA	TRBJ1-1	CASRTGARAEAFF	TGTGCCAGCAGAACAGGGGCTAGAGCTGAAGCTTTCTTT
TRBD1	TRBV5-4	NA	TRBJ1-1	CASSRPTGGDSEAFF	TGTGCCAGCAGCCGGCCGACAGGGGGGGACTCTGAAGCTTTCTTT
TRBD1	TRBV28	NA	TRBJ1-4	CASSPAGGDGEKLFF	TGTGCCAGCAGCCCTGCAGGGGGCGACGGGGAAAAACTGTTTTTT
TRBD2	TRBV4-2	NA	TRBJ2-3	CASSQDLAGVTDTQYF	TGTGCCAGCAGCCAAGACCTAGCGGGGGTCACAGATACGCAGTATTTT
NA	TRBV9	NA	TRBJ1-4	CASSVFPNEKLFF	TGTGCCAGCAGCGTTTTCCCGAATGAAAAACTGTTTTTT
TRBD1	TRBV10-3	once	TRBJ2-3	CALSTQGSTDTQYF	TGTGCCCTATCAACACAGGGGAGCACAGATACGCAGTATTTT
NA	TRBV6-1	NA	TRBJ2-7	CASSEHRRFGYEQYF	TGTGCCAGCAGTGAACACCGCAGGTTCGGGTACGAGCAGTACTTC
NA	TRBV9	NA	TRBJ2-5	CASSVGGEYQETQYF	TGTGCCAGCAGCGTAGGAGGGGAGTACCAAGAGACCCAGTACTTC
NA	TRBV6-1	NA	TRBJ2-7	CASSEVKGTGFNYEQYF	TGTGCCAGCAGTGAAGTAAAGGGAACAGGGTTTAACTACGAGCAGTACTTC
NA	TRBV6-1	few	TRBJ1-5	CASSGNQPQHF	TGTGCCAGCAGTGGGAATCAGCCCCAGCATTTT
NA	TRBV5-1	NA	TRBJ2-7	CASSLTGREQYF	TGCGCCAGCAGCCTTACAGGGCGCGAGCAGTACTTC
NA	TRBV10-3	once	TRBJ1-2	CAISEPADGGYTF	TGTGCCATCAGTGAGCCCGCGGATGGGGGCTACACCTTC
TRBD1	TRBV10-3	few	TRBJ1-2	CAISVDREGYGYTF	TGTGCCATCAGTGTTGACAGGGAGGGCTATGGCTACACCTTC
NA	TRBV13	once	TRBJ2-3	CASSFGQGTDTQYF	TGTGCCAGCAGCTTCGGTCAGGGCACAGATACGCAGTATTTT
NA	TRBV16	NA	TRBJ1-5	CASSQSGGPQPQHF	TGTGCCAGCAGCCAATCCGGGGGCCCTCAGCCCCAGCATTTT
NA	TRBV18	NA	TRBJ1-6	CASRGKGYSPLHF	TGTGCCAGCCGAGGGAAGGGGTATTCACCCCTCCACTTT
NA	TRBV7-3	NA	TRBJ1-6	CASSLRGTPDNSPLHF	TGTGCCAGCAGCTTAAGGGGGACACCAGATAATTCACCCCTCCACTTT
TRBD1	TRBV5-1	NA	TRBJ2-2	CASSGTGTGPGELFF	TGCGCCAGCAGCGGTACCGGGACAGGGCCCGGGGAGCTGTTTTTT
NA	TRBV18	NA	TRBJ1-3	CASSPPRTSGNTIYF	TGTGCCAGCTCACCACCGAGGACCTCTGGAAACACCATATATTTT
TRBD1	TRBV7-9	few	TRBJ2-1	CASSLEDREQFF	TGTGCCAGCAGCTTGGAGGACAGGGAGCAGTTCTTC
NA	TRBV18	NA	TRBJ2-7	CASSPLQVGYSLDEQYF	TGTGCCAGCTCACCACTCCAGGTAGGGTACTCCCTCGACGAGCAGTACTTC
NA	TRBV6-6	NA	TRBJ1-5	CATTPQGSNQPQHF	TGTGCCACCACTCCCCAGGGGAGCAATCAGCCCCAGCATTTT
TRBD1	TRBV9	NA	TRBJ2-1	CASSTGQGPYNEQFF	TGTGCCAGCAGCACCGGACAGGGGCCCTACAATGAGCAGTTCTTC
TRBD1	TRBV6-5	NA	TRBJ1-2	CASSRGTGNGYTF	TGTGCCAGCAGCCGTGGGACAGGGAATGGCTACACCTTC
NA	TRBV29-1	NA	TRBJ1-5	CSVQVSGEDQPQHF	TGCAGCGTTCAGGTTTCAGGGGAGGATCAGCCCCAGCATTTT
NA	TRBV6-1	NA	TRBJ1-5	CASSEVGRGQPQHF	TGTGCCAGCAGTGAAGTGGGCAGGGGACAGCCCCAGCATTTT
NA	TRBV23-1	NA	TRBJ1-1	CASPGRVCTEAFF	TGCGCCAGCCCCGGTCGGGTTTGTACTGAAGCTTTCTTT
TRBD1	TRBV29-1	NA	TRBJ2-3	CSVEGWTGSTDTQYF	TGCAGCGTTGAAGGATGGACAGGGAGCACAGATACGCAGTATTTT
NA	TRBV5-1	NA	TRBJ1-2	CASSLQTNYGYTF	TGCGCCAGCAGCTTACAAACTAACTATGGCTACACCTTC
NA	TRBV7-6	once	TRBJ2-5	CASSPQETQYF	TGTGCCAGCAGCCCACAAGAGACCCAGTACTTC